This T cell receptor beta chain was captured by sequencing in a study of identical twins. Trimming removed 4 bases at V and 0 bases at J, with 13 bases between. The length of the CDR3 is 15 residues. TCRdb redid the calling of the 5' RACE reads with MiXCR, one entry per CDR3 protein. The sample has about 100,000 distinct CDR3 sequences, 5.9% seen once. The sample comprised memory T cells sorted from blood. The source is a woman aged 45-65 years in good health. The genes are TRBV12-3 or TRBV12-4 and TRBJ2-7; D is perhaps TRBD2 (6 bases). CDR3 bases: TGTGCCAGCAGTTCCTCCGGGACTGGCTCCTACGAGCAGTACTTC. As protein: CASSSSGTGSYEQYF.